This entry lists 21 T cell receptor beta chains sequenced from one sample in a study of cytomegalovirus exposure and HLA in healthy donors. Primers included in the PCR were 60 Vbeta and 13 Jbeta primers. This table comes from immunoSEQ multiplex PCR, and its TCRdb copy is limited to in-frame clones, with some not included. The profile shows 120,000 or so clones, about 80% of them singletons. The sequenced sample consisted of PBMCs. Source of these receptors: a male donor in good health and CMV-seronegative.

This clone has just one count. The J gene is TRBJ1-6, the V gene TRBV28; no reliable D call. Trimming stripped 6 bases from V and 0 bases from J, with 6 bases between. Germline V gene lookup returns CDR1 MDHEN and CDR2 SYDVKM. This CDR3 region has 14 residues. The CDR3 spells CASRKSSYNSPLHF. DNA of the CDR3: TGTGCCAGCAGGAAGAGCTCCTATAATTCACCCCTCCACTTT. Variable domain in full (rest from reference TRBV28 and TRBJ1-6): DVKVTQSSRYLVKRTGEKVFLECVQDMDHENMFWYRQDPGLGLRLIYFSYDVKMKEKGDIPEGYSVSREKKERFSLILESASTNQTSMYLCASRKSSYNSPLHFGNGTRLTVT.

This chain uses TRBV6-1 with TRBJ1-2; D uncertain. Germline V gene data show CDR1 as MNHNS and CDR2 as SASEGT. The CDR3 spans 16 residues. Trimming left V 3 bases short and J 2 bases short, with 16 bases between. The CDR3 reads CASSEARSVPNYGYTF. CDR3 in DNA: TGTGCCAGCAGTGAGGCCAGATCCGTTCCAAACTATGGCTACACCTTC.

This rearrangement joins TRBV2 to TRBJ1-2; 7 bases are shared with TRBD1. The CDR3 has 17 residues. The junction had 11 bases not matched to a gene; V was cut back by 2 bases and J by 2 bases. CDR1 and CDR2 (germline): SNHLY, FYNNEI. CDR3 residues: CASSEFNGQGDNYGYTF. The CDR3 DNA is TGTGCCAGCAGTGAATTTAACGGGCAGGGGGACAACTATGGCTACACCTTC.

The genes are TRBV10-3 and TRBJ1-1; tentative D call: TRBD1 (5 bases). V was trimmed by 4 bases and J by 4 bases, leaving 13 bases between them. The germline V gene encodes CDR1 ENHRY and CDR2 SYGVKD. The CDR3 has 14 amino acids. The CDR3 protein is CAISVLGDVTEAFF. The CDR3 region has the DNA TGTGCCATCAGTGTATTAGGGGATGTCACTGAAGCTTTCTTT.

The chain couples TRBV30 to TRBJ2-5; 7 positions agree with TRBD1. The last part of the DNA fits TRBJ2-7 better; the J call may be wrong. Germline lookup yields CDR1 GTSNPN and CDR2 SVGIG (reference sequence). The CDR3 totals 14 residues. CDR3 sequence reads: CAWAKDRLTYEQYF. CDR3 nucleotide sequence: TGTGCCTGGGCTAAGGACAGGCTAACCTACGAGCAGTACTTC.

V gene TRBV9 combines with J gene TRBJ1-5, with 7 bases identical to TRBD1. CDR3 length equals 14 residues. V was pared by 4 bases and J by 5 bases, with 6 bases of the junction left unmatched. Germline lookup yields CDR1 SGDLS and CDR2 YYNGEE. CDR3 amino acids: CASSPTGEDQPQHF. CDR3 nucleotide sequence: TGTGCCAGCAGCCCAACAGGGGAGGATCAGCCCCAGCATTTT.

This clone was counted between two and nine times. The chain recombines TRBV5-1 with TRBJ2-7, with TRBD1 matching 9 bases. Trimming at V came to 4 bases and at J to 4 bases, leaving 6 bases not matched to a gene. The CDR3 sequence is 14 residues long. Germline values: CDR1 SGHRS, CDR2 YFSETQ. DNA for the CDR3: TGCGCCAGCAGCCCGGTAGGACAGGGGTACGAGCAGTACTTC. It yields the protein CASSPVGQGYEQYF. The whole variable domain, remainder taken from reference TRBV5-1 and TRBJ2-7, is KAGVTQTPRYLIKTRGQQVTLSCSPISGHRSVSWYQQTPGQGLQFLFEYFSETQRNKGNFPGRFSGRQFSNSRSEMNVSTLELGDSALYLCASSPVGQGYEQYFGPGTRLTVT.

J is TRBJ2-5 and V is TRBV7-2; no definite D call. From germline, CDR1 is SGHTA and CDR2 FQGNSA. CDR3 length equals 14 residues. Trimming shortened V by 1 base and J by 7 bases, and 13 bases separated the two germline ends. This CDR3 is CASSLDLPLGTQYF. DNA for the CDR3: TGTGCCAGCAGCTTAGATTTGCCGCTAGGGACCCAGTACTTC.

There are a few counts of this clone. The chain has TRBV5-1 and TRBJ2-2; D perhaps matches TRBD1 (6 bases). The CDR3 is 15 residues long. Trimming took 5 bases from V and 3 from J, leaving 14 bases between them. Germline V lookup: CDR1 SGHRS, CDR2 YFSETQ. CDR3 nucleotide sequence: TGCGCCAGCAGGCTTTCAGGGGCCCACACCGGGGAGCTGTTTTTT. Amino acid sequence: CASRLSGAHTGELFF.

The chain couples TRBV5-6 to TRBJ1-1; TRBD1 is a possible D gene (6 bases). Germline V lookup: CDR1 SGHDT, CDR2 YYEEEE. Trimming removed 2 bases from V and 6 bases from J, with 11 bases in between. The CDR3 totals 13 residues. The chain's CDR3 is CASSLGGFAEAFF. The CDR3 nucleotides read TGTGCCAGCAGCTTAGGGGGATTCGCTGAAGCTTTCTTT.

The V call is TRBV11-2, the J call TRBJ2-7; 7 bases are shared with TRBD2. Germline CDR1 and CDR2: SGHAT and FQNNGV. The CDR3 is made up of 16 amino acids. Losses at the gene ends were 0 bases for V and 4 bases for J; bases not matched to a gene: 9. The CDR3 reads CASSLDPAGGIYEQYF. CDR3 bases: TGTGCCAGCAGCTTAGATCCTGCCGGGGGGATTTACGAGCAGTACTTC. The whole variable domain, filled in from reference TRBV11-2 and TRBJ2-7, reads EAGVAQSPRYKIIEKRQSVAFWCNPISGHATLYWYQQILGQGPKLLIQFQNNGVVDDSQLPKDRFSAERLKGVDSTLKIQPAKLEDSAVYLCASSLDPAGGIYEQYFGPGTRLTVT.

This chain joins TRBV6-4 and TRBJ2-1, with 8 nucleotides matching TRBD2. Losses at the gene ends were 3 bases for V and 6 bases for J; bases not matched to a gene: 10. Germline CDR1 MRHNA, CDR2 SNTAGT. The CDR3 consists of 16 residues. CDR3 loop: CASSEGGRGASNEQFF. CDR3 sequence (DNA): TGTGCCAGCAGTGAGGGGGGGCGGGGGGCCTCCAATGAGCAGTTCTTC.

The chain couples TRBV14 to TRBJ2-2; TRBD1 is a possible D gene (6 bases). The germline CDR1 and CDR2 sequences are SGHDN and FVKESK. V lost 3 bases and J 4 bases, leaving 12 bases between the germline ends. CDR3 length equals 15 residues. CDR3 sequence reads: CASSQNDRITGELFF. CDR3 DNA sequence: TGTGCCAGCAGCCAGAACGACAGGATCACCGGGGAGCTGTTTTTT.

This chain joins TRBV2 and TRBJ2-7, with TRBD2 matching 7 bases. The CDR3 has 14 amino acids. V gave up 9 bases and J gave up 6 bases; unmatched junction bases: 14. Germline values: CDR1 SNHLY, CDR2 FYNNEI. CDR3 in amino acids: CARNRGGNPVEQYF. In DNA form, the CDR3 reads TGTGCCAGGAACCGGGGAGGGAACCCCGTCGAGCAGTACTTC.

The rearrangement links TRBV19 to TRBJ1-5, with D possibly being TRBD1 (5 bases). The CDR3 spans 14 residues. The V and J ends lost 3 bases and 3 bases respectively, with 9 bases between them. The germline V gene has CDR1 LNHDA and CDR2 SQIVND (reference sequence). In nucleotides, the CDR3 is TGTGCCAGTAGTATTGGGGCGAACAATCAGCCCCAGCATTTT. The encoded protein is CASSIGANNQPQHF.

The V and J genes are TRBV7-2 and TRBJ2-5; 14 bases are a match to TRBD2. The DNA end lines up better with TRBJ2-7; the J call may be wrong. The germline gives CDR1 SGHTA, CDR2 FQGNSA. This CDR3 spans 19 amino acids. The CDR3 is CASSSQPTSGGATFYEQYF. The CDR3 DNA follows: TGTGCCAGCAGCTCGCAACCGACTAGCGGGGGGGCTACTTTCTACGAGCAGTACTTC.

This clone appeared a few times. For the CDR3, the DNA is TGCGCCAGCAGCCAAGATTATGGACTACAATTAGGGGCCTTCGGCGAGCAGTTCTTC. Its protein is CASSQDYGLQLGAFGEQFF. The V call is TRBV4-3, the J call TRBJ2-1; weak D call: TRBD2 (6 bases). The CDR3 has 19 residues. Deletions cut 0 bases from V and 10 bases from J, with 28 bases between. Per germline, CDR1 LGHNA and CDR2 YSLEER.

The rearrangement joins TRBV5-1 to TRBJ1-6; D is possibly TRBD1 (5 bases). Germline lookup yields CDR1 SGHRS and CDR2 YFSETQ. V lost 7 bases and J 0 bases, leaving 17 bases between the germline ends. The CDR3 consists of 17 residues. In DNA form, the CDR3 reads TGCGCCAGCTCCATGGGGGGATCGAGCTCCTATAATTCACCCCTCCACTTT. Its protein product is CASSMGGSSSYNSPLHF.

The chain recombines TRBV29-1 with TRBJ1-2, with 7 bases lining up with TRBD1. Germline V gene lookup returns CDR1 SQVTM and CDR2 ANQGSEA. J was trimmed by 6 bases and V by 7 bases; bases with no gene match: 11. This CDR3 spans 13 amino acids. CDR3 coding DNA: TGCAGCGCCGACACACTCGACAGGGATGGCTACACCTTC. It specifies CSADTLDRDGYTF.

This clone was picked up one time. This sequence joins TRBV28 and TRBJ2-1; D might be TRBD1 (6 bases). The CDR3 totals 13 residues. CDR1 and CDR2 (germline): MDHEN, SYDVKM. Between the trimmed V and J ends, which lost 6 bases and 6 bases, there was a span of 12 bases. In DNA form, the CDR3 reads TGTGCCAGCAGGCCCGGGACAAGCAATGAGCAGTTCTTC. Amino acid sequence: CASRPGTSNEQFF.

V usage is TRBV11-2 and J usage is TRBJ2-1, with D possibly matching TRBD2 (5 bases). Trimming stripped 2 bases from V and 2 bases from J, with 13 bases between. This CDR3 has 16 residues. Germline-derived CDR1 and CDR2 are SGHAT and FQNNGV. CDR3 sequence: CASSLMRGGAYNEQFF. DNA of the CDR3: TGTGCCAGCAGCTTAATGAGAGGAGGAGCCTACAATGAGCAGTTCTTC.